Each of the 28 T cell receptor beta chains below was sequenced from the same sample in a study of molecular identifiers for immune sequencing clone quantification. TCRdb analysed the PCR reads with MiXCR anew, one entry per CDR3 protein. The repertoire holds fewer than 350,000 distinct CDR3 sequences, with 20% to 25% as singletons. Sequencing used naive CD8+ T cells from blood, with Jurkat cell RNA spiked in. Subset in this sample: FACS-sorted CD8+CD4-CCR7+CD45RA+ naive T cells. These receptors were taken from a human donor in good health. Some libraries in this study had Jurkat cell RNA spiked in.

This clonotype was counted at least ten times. The CDR3 is CSASDLADHTDTQYF. The CDR3 region has the DNA TGCAGTGCTAGTGATCTAGCGGACCACACAGATACGCAGTATTTT. The chain uses TRBV20-1 and TRBJ2-3; 7 nucleotides line up with TRBD2. The CDR3 spans 15 residues. Germline CDR1 and CDR2: DFQATT and SNEGSKA (reference sequence). J was trimmed by 2 bases and V by 3 bases; bases with no gene match: 8.

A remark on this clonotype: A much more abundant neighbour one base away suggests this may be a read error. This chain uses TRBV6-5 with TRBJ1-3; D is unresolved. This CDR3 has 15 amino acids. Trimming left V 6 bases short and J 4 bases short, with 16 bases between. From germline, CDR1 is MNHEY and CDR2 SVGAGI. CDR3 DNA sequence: TGTGCCAGCAGCGGTCAGAACTATCTCGGAAACACCATATATTTT. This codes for CASSGQNYLGNTIYF.

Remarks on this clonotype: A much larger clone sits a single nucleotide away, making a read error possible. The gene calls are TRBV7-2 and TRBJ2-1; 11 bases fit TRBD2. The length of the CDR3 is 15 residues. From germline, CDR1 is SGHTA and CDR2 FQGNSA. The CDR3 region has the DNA TGTGGCAGCAGCTTTAGCGGGAGGGCCTACAATGAGCAGTTCTTC. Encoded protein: CGSSFSGRAYNEQFF.

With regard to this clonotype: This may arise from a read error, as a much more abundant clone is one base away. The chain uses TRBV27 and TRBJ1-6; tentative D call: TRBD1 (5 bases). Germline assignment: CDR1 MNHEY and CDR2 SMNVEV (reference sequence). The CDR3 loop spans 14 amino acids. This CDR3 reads CASSYRNVNSLLHF. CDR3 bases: TGTGCCAGCAGTTACAGGAATGTGAATTCACTCCTCCACTTT.

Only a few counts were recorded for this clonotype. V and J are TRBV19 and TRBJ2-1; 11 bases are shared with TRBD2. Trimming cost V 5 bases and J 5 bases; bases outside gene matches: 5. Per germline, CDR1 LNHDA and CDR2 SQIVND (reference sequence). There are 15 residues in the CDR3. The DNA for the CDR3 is TGTGCCAGTAGTCACGGGACTAGCGGACACAATGAGCAGTTCTTC. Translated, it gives CASSHGTSGHNEQFF.

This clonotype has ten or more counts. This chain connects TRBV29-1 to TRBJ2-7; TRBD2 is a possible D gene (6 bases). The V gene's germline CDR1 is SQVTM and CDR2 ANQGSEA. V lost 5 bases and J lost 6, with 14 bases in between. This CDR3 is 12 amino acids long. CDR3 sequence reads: CSVTGGAGEQYF. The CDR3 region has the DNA TGCAGCGTTACCGGAGGGGCCGGCGAGCAGTACTTC.

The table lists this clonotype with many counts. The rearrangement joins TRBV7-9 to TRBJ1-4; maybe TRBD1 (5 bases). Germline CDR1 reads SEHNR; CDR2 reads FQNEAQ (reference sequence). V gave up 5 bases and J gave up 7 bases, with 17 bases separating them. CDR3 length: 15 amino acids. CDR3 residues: CASSPPGTRSEKLFF. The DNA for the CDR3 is TGTGCCAGCAGCCCACCCGGGACCCGGAGTGAAAAACTGTTTTTT.

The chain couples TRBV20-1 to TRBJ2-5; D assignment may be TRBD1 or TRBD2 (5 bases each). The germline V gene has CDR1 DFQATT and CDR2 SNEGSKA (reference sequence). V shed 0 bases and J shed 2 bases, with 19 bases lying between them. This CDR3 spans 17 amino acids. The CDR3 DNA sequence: TGCAGTGCTAGAGAGAAGGGGTTGAGGGGCCGGCAAGAGACCCAGTACTTC. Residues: CSAREKGLRGRQETQYF.

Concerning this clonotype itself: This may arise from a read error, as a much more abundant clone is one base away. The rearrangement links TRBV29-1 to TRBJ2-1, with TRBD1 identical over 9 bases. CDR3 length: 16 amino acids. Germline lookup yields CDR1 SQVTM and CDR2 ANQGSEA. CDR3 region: CSVPPLGQGRYNERFF. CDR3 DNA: TGCAGCGTCCCTCCCTTAGGACAGGGGCGATACAATGAGCGGTTCTTC.

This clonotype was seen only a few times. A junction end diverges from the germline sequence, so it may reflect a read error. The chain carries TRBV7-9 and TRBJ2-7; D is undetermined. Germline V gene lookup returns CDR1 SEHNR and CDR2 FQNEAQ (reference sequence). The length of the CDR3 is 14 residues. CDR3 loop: CAGSSLSPSYEQYF. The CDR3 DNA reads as TGTGCCGGCAGCTCCTTATCCCCTTCCTACGAGCAGTACTTC.

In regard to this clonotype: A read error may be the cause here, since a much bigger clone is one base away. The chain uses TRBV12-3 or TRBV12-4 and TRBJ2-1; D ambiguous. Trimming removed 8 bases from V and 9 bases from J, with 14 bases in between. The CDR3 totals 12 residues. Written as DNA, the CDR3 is TGTGCCAGCGGAAGACCTTCCGGTGAGCAGTTCTTC. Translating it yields CASGRPSGEQFF.

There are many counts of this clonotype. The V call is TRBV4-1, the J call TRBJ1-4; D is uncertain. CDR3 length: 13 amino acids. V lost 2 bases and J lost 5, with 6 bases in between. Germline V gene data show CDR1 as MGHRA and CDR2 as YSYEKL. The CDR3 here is CASSQPENEKLFF. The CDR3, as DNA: TGCGCCAGCAGCCAACCTGAGAATGAAAAACTGTTTTTT.

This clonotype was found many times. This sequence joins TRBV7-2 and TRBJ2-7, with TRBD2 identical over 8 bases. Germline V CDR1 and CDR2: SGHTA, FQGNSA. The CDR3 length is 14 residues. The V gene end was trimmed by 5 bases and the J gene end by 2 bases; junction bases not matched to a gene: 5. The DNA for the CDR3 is TGTGCCAGCAGCCTGAGTAGCGGGGCCTACGAGCAGTACTTC. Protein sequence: CASSLSSGAYEQYF.

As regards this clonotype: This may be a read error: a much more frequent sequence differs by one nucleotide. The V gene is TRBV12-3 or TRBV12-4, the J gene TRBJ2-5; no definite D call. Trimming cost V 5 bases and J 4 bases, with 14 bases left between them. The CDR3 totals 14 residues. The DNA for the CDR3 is TGTGCCAGCAGTCTTGGACCACGATCAGAGACCCAGTACTTC. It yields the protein CASSLGPRSETQYF.

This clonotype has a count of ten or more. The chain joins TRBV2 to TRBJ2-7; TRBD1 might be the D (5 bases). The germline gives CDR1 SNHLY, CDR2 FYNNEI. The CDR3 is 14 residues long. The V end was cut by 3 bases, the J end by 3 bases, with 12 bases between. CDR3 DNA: TGTGCCAGCAGTGATCGGGCAGGGCACTACGAGCAGTACTTC. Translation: CASSDRAGHYEQYF.

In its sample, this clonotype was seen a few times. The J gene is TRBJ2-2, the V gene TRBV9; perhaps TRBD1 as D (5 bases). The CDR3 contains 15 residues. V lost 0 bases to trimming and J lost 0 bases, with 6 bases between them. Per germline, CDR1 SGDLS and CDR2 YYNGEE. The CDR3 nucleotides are TGTGCCAGCAGCGTAGCAGGGTCGAACACCGGGGAGCTGTTTTTT. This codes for CASSVAGSNTGELFF. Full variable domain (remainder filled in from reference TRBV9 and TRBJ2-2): DSGVTQTPKHLITATGQRVTLRCSPRSGDLSVYWYQQSLDQGLQFLIQYYNGEERAKGNILERFSAQQFPDLHSELNLSSLELGDSALYFCASSVAGSNTGELFFGEGSRLTVL.

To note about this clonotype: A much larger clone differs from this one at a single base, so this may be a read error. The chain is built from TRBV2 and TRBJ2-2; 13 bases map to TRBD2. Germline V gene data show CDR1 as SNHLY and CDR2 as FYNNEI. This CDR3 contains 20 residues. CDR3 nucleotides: TGTGCCAGCAGTGAAACCGGGACTAGCGGGAAACCTGCGAACACCGGGGAGCCGTTTTTT. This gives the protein CASSETGTSGKPANTGEPFF.

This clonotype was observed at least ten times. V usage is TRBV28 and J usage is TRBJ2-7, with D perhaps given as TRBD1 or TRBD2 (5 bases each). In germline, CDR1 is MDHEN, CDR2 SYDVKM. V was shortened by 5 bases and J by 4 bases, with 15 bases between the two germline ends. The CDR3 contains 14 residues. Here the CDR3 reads CASSPPGTGYEQYF. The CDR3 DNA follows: TGTGCCAGCAGTCCACCCGGGACGGGGTACGAGCAGTACTTC.

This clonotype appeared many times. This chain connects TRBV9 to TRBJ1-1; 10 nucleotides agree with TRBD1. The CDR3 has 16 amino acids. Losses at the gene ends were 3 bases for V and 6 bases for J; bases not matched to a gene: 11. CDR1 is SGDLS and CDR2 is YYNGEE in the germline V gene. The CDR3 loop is CASSETGGAVGAEAFF. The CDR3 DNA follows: TGTGCCAGCAGCGAGACAGGGGGCGCGGTAGGAGCTGAAGCTTTCTTT.

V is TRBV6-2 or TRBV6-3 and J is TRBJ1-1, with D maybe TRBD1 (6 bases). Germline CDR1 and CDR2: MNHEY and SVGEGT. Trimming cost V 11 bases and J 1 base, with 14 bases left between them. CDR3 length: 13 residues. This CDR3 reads CAASWTANTEAFF. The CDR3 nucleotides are TGTGCCGCCTCCTGGACAGCGAACACTGAAGCTTTCTTT.

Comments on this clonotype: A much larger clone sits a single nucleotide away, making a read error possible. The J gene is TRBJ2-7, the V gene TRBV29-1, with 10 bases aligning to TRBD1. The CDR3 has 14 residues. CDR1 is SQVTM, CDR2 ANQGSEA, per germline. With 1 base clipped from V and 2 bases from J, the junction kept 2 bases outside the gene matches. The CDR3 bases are TGCAGCGTTGAAGGGACAGGGGGGCCCTACGAGCAGTACTTC. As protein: CSVEGTGGPYEQYF.

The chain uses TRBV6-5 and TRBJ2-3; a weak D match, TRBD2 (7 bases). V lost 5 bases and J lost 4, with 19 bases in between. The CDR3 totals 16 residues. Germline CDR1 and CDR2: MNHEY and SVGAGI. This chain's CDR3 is CASSLGEGGVADTQYF. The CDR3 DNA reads TGTGCCAGCAGTCTCGGGGAGGGGGGAGTGGCAGATACGCAGTATTTT.

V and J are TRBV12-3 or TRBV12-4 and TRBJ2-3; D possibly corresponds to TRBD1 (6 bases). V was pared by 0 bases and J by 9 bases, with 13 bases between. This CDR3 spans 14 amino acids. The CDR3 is CASSLADSRGTQYF. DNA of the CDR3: TGTGCCAGCAGTTTAGCGGACAGCCGTGGGACGCAGTATTTT.

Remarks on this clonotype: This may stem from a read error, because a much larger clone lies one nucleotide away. CDR3 sequence: CASSQDIQSEGPGNTIYF. DNA of the CDR3: TGCGCCAGCAGCCAAGATATACAATCGGAGGGCCCTGGAAACACCATATATTTT. V is TRBV4-3 and J is TRBJ1-3; no clear D. V gave up 0 bases and J gave up 2 bases, with 17 bases separating them. The CDR3 totals 18 residues. The germline V gene has CDR1 LGHNA and CDR2 YSLEER.

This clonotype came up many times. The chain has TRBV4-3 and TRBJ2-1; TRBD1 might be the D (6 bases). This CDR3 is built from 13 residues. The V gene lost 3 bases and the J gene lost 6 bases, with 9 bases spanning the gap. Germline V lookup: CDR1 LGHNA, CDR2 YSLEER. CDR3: CASSQEQGNEQFF. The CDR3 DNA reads TGCGCCAGCAGCCAGGAACAGGGCAATGAGCAGTTCTTC.

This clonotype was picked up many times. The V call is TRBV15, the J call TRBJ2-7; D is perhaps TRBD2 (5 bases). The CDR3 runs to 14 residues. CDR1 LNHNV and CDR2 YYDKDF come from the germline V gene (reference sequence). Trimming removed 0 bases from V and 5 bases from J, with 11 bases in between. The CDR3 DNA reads TGTGCCACCAGCAGAGATCTCTCGGGAAACGAGCAGTACTTC. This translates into CATSRDLSGNEQYF. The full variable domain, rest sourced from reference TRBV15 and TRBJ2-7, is DAMVIQNPRYQVTQFGKPVTLSCSQTLNHNVMYWYQQKSSQAPKLLFHYYDKDFNNEADTPDNFQSRRPNTSFCFLDIRSPGLGDTAMYLCATSRDLSGNEQYFGPGTRLTVT.

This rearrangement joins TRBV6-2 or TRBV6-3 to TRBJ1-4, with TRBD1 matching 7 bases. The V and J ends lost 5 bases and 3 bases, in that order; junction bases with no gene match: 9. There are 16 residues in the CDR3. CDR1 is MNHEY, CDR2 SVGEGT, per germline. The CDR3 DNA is TGTGCCAGCAGTACTCTTCGACAGGGTGCTAATGAAAAACTGTTTTTT. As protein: CASSTLRQGANEKLFF.

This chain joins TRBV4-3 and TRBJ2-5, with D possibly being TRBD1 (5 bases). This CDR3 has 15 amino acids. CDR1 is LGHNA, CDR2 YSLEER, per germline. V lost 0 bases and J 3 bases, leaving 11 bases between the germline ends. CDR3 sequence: CASSQDTGREETQYF. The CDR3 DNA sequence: TGCGCCAGCAGCCAAGATACAGGACGTGAAGAGACCCAGTACTTC.